The TCR beta chain under discussion was sequenced for a study of T cell changes during pregnancy in multiple sclerosis. This CDR3 spans 16 amino acids. Losses at the gene ends were 5 bases for V and 4 bases for J; bases not matched to a gene: 8. Germline CDR1 is SGHNT and CDR2 is YENEEA. Sequencing used immunoSEQ multiplex PCR; TCRdb keeps in-frame clones, though not all of them. The repertoire includes approximately 35,000 clones, roughly nine tenths of them detected once, and 2.8% sits in the top ten. This rearrangement joins TRBV11-3 to TRBJ2-2, with 9 bases aligning to TRBD2. The receptor was derived from a female donor in good health, enrolled as a control in a pregnancy study. This sample comprised CD4+ T cells from peripheral blood mononuclear cells, obtained in the third trimester of pregnancy. The CDR3 here is CASSTTSGRITGELFF. DNA for the CDR3: TGTGCCAGCAGCACCACTAGCGGGCGTATCACCGGGGAGCTGTTTTTT.